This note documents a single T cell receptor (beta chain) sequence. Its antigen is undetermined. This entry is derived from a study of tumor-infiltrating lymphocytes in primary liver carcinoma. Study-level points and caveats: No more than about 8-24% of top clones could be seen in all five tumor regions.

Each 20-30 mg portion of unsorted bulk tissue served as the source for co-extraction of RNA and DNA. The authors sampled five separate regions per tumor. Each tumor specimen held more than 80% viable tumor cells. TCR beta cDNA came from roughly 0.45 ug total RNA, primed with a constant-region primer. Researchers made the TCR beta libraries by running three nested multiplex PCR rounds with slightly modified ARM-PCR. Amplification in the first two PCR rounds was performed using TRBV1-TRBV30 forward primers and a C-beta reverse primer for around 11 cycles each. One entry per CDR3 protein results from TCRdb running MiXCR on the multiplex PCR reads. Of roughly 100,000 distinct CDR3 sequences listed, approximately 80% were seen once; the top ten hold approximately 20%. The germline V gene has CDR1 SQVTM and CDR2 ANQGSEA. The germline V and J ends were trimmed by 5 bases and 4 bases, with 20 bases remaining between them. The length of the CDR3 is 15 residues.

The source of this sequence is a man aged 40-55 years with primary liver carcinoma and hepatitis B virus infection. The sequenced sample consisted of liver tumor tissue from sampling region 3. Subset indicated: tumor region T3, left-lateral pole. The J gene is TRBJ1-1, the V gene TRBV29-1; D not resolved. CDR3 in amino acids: CSVIAGWGMITEAFF. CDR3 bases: TGCAGCGTTATAGCGGGGTGGGGAATGATCACTGAAGCTTTCTTT.